One and the same sample provided the 14 T cell receptor beta chains below, sequenced in a study of shared T cell receptors in the human thymus. Method: immunoSEQ multiplex PCR; TCRdb's copy keeps in-frame clones and lacks some. Of more than 550,000 clones listed, approximately 89% were seen once; the top ten hold about 0.0094%. These same records also appear under a second study, on human thymus T cells.

The sample consisted of thymocytes. Receptors originate from a boy younger than two with a congenital heart defect.

CDR3 coding DNA: TGTGCCAGCAGTTTAACCCTGACTAGCCCGAACACCGGGGAGCTGTTTTTT. This translates into CASSLTLTSPNTGELFF. The chain employs TRBV27 and TRBJ2-2; 7 bases line up with TRBD2. The J segment lost 0 bases and the V segment lost 2 bases, leaving 6 bases of the junction unmatched. The germline gives CDR1 MNHEY, CDR2 SMNVEV (reference sequence). The CDR3 is 17 amino acids.

The rearrangement joins TRBV7-6 to TRBJ2-1, with TRBD2 as a possible D gene (6 bases). The length of the CDR3 is 16 residues. The ends were cut back, 1 base at V and 8 bases at J, with 18 bases in the middle. The germline V gene has CDR1 SGHVS and CDR2 FNYEAQ. CDR3 in DNA: TGTGCCAGCAGCTTAGACGCCGGGAGTAGATCCGATGAGCAGTTCTTC. Translation: CASSLDAGSRSDEQFF.

This chain connects TRBV6-1 to TRBJ2-1, with a weak D call TRBD1 (6 bases). Per the germline V gene, CDR1 is MNHNS and CDR2 is SASEGT. CDR3 length: 14 residues. The V and J ends lost 6 bases and 5 bases respectively, with 14 bases between them. This chain's CDR3 is CASRLTGSNNEQFF. DNA for the CDR3: TGTGCCAGCAGGTTGACAGGTTCCAACAATGAGCAGTTCTTC.

The V and J genes are TRBV15 and TRBJ1-1; perhaps TRBD1 as D (6 bases). The V and J ends lost 0 bases and 6 bases respectively, with 14 bases between them. Germline CDR1 reads LNHNV; CDR2 reads YYDKDF (reference sequence). The CDR3 sequence is 15 residues long. The CDR3 is CATSRDNRVSAEAFF. CDR3 nucleotides: TGTGCCACCAGCAGAGATAACAGGGTCTCTGCTGAAGCTTTCTTT.

The chain combines TRBV27 with TRBJ2-1; TRBD1 matches 7 bases. CDR1 and CDR2 from the germline V gene are MNHEY and SMNVEV (reference sequence). The V segment lost 6 bases and the J segment 5 bases; nucleotides outside the gene matches: 10. CDR3 length: 15 amino acids. CDR3 sequence: CASSKRVTGDNEQFF. The CDR3 nucleotides are TGTGCCAGCAGCAAACGGGTCACAGGGGACAATGAGCAGTTCTTC.

The chain uses TRBV19 and TRBJ2-7; D unclear. The CDR3 spans 15 residues. From germline, CDR1 is LNHDA and CDR2 SQIVND (reference sequence). V lost 4 bases and J 1 base, leaving 14 bases between the germline ends. The chain's CDR3 is CASSTTQDNSYEQYF. The CDR3 DNA sequence: TGTGCCAGTAGTACTACGCAAGATAATTCCTACGAGCAGTACTTC.

The chain employs TRBV7-8 and TRBJ2-1, with a possible D match to TRBD2 (5 bases). Germline loops: CDR1 SGHVS, CDR2 FQNEAQ. V shed 5 bases and J shed 7 bases, with 12 bases lying between them. The CDR3 has 13 residues. The CDR3 loop reads CASSDGPGNEQFF. CDR3 DNA sequence: TGTGCCAGCAGCGATGGTCCGGGGAATGAGCAGTTCTTC.

This rearrangement joins TRBV7-2 to TRBJ1-1, with 9 nucleotides matching TRBD1. The CDR3 extends over 14 amino acids. V shed 4 bases and J 7 bases; nucleotides not matched to a gene: 7. CDR1 is SGHTA and CDR2 is FQGNSA in the germline V gene. The CDR3 DNA follows: TGTGCCAGCAGCTGGACAGGGGCTCCTAGTGAAGCTTTCTTT. Its protein product is CASSWTGAPSEAFF.

V and J are TRBV2 and TRBJ2-1; 7 bases agree with TRBD2. The CDR3 runs 15 residues. The trim removed 6 bases at V and 5 bases at J, leaving 10 bases unmatched. Germline CDR1 reads SNHLY; CDR2 reads FYNNEI. The CDR3 region is CASSWGGTVNNEQFF. The CDR3 DNA follows: TGTGCCAGCAGCTGGGGGGGGACTGTTAACAATGAGCAGTTCTTC.

The rearrangement joins TRBV7-2 to TRBJ1-1; D might be TRBD1 (6 bases). The V and J ends lost 5 bases and 7 bases respectively, with 26 bases between them. Germline V gene sequence: CDR1 SGHTA, CDR2 FQGNSA. The CDR3 has 17 amino acids. The CDR3 DNA follows: TGTGCCAGCAGCCCCCGGATAGACAGGAGCGGACCCCTTGAAGCTTTCTTT. This translates into CASSPRIDRSGPLEAFF.

The V gene is TRBV14, the J gene TRBJ2-7, with a weak D call TRBD1 (5 bases). CDR1 is SGHDN and CDR2 is FVKESK in the germline V gene. The CDR3 is 14 amino acids. The V gene lost 1 base and the J gene lost 3 bases, with 10 bases spanning the gap. The CDR3 loop reads CASSQVGENYEQYF. As DNA, the CDR3 is TGTGCCAGCAGCCAAGTAGGGGAAAACTACGAGCAGTACTTC.

This chain links TRBV28 with TRBJ2-1, with TRBD2 matching 8 bases. Germline CDR1 reads MDHEN; CDR2 reads SYDVKM. The V segment lost 3 bases and the J segment 2 bases; nucleotides outside the gene matches: 12. The CDR3 consists of 18 residues. Here the CDR3 reads CASSFPPRTSLPYNEQFF. As DNA, the CDR3 is TGTGCCAGCAGTTTTCCCCCCCGGACTAGCCTCCCCTACAATGAGCAGTTCTTC.

The chain carries TRBV5-1 and TRBJ2-7; 9 nucleotides agree with TRBD2. V shed 0 bases, J shed 3 bases, and the junction held 7 bases outside the gene matches. The length of the CDR3 is 16 residues. Germline lookup yields CDR1 SGHRS and CDR2 YFSETQ. For the CDR3, the DNA is TGCGCCAGCAGCTTGGGAGGCAGGACTAGCGTCTACGAGCAGTACTTC. This encodes CASSLGGRTSVYEQYF.

This clone was counted between two and nine times. V usage is TRBV19 and J usage is TRBJ1-1, with 8 positions matching TRBD1. Germline V gene sequence: CDR1 LNHDA, CDR2 SQIVND (reference sequence). J lost 1 base, V lost 6 bases, and 4 bases had no gene match. CDR3 length: 14 residues. CDR3 DNA sequence: TGTGCCAGTAGAAGCGACAGGGGGAACACTGAAGCTTTCTTT. It codes for CASRSDRGNTEAFF.